The T cell receptor beta chain under discussion was sequenced for a study of T cell responses to AZD1222 COVID-19 vaccine. The ends were cut back, 8 bases at V and 7 bases at J, with 20 bases in the middle. The CDR3 is 15 residues long. Germline V gene sequence: CDR1 MNHEY, CDR2 SVGAGI. Measured with immunoSEQ multiplex PCR; TCRdb has only the in-frame clones, and not every one. The table records about 120,000 clones, more than 85% of them present only once. J is TRBJ2-2 and V is TRBV6-5, with a weak D call TRBD1 (5 bases). The receptor was derived from an adult who received the AZD1222 COVID-19 vaccine. The sample was peripheral blood, taken 28 days after the second AZD1222 dose. The CDR3 here is CASSDGASQGGELFF. CDR3 sequence (DNA): TGTGCCAGCTCGGACGGCGCGTCCCAGGGCGGGGAGCTGTTTTTT.